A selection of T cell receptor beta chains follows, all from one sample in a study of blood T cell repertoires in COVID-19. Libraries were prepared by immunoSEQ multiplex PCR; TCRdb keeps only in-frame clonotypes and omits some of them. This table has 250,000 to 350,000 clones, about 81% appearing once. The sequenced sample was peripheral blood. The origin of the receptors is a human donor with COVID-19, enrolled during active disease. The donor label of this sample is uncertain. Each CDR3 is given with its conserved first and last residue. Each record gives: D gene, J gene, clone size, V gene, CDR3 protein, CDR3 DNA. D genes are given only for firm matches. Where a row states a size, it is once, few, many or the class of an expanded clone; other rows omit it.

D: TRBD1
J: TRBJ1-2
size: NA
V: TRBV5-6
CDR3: CASSPTGGDYGYTF
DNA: TGTGCCAGCAGCCCGACAGGGGGAGACTATGGCTACACCTTC

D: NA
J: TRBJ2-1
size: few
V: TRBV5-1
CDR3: CASSTLGGASGSSYNEQFF
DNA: TGCGCCAGCAGCACCCTGGGGGGGGCTAGCGGTAGCTCCTACAATGAGCAGTTCTTC

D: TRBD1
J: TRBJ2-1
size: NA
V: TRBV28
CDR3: CASSLGQELPNEQFF
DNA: TGTGCCAGCAGTTTGGGACAGGAACTCCCCAATGAGCAGTTCTTC

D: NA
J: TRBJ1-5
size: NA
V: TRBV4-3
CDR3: CASSQGLRLDQPQHF
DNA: TGCGCCAGCAGCCAAGGCCTGAGATTGGATCAGCCCCAGCATTTT

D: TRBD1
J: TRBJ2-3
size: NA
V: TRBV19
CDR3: CATVDRGLTDTQYF
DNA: TGTGCCACCGTGGACAGGGGGCTAACAGATACGCAGTATTTT

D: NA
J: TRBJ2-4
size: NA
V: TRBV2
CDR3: CASGERVAKNIQYF
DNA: TGTGCCAGCGGGGAGCGCGTAGCCAAAAACATTCAGTACTTC

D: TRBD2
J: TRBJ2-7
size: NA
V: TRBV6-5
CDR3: CASSGGEAYEQYF
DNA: TGTGCCAGCTCGGGGGGAGAGGCGTACGAGCAGTACTTC

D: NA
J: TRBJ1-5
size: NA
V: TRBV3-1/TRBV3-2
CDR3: CASSQDGTVNQPQHF
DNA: TGTGCCAGCAGCCAAGATGGAACAGTGAATCAGCCCCAGCATTTT

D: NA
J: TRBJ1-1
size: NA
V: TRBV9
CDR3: CASSGGSGRDTEAFF
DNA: TGTGCCAGCAGCGGAGGGTCAGGGAGGGACACTGAAGCTTTCTTT

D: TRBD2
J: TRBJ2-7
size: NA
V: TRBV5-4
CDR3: CASSLGLAVSEQYF
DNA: TGTGCCAGCAGCTTGGGTCTAGCGGTCTCCGAGCAGTACTTC

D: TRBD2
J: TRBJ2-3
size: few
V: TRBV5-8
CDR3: CASDALTGTSGTDTQYF
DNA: TGTGCCAGCGACGCCCTGACCGGGACTAGCGGAACAGATACGCAGTATTTT

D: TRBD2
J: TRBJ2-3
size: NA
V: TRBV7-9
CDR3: CASRFPGGVRDTQYF
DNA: TGTGCCAGCAGGTTTCCCGGGGGGGTGAGAGATACGCAGTATTTT

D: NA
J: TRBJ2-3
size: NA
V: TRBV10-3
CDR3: CAISEIGSAAADTQYF
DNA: TGTGCCATCAGTGAGATCGGTTCAGCAGCGGCAGATACGCAGTATTTT

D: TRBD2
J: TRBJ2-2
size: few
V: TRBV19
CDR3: CASSTPVVAGEGELFF
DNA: TGTGCCAGTAGTACCCCGGTGGTAGCGGGAGAGGGGGAGCTGTTTTTT

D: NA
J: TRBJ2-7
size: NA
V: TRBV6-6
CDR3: CASSSLGDGGQYF
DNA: TGTGCCAGCAGTTCCCTCGGGGACGGGGGACAGTACTTC

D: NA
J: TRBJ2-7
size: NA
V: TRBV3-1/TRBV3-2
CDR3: CASSSSPGSYEQYF
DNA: TGTGCCAGCAGCTCCTCCCCGGGGTCCTACGAGCAGTACTTC

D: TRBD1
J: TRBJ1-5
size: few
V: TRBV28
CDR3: CASRPDDRGLFQPQHF
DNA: TGTGCCAGCAGACCAGACGACAGGGGGCTTTTTCAGCCCCAGCATTTT

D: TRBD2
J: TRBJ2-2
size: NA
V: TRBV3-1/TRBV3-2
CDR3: CASSQLTSGVNTGELFF
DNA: TGTGCCAGCAGCCAGCTCACTAGCGGTGTAAACACCGGGGAGCTGTTTTTT

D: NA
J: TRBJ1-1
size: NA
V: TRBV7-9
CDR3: CASTVQGLNTEAFF
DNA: TGTGCCAGCACCGTACAGGGATTGAACACTGAAGCTTTCTTT

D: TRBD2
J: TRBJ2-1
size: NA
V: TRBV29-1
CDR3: CSVLALSSYNEQFF
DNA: TGCAGCGTACTAGCGCTGAGCTCCTACAATGAGCAGTTCTTC

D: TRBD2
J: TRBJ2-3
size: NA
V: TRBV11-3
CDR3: CASSLGLAGERDTQYF
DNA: TGTGCCAGCAGCTTAGGACTAGCGGGAGAGCGAGATACGCAGTATTTT

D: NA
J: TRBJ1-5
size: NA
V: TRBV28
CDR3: CASSYTGYNQPQHF
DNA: TGTGCCAGCAGTTACACGGGATACAATCAGCCCCAGCATTTT

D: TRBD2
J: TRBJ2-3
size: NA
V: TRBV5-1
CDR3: CASSLVVAAGGSGDTQYF
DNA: TGCGCCAGCAGCTTGGTAGTCGCGGCGGGAGGGTCCGGAGATACGCAGTATTTT

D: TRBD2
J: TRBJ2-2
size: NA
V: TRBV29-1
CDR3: CSVSTSGTNTGELFF
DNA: TGCAGCGTGTCGACTAGCGGGACGAACACCGGGGAGCTGTTTTTT

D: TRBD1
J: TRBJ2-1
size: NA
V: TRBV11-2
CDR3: CASSSTRTGSNEQFF
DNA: TGTGCCAGCAGCTCCACCCGGACAGGGAGCAATGAGCAGTTCTTC

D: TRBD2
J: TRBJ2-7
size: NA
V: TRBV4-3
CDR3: CASSQGLAGGLDEQYF
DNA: TGCGCCAGCAGCCAAGGACTAGCGGGAGGACTTGACGAGCAGTACTTC

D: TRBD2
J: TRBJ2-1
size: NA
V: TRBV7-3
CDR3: CASSPRGRAGDEQFF
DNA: TGTGCCAGCAGCCCACGCGGGAGGGCGGGGGATGAGCAGTTCTTC

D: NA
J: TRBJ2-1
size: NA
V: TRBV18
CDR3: CASSPTTYNEQFF
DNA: TGTGCCAGCTCACCCACTACCTACAATGAGCAGTTCTTC

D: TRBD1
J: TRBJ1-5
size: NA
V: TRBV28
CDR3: CASSTRTGGAGNQPQHF
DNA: TGTGCCAGCAGTACCCGGACAGGGGGCGCAGGCAATCAGCCCCAGCATTTT

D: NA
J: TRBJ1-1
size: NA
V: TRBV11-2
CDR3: CASSLDRTEAFF
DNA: TGTGCCAGCAGCTTAGATCGGACTGAAGCTTTCTTT

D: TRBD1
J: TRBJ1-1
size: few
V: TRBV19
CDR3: CASSIRTGEMNTEAFF
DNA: TGTGCCAGTAGTATTCGGACAGGGGAGATGAACACTGAAGCTTTCTTT

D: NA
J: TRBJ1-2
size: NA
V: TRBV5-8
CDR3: CASSLGGRDTF
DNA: TGTGCCAGCAGCTTGGGGGGCCGGGACACCTTC

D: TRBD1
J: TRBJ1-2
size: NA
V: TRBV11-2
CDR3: CASSLDSTGSHGYTF
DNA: TGTGCCAGCAGCTTAGACTCGACAGGGAGCCATGGCTACACCTTC

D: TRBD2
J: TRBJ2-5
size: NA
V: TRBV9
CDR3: CASSVGGASGSEGTQYF
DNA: TGTGCCAGCAGCGTAGGTGGGGCTAGCGGGAGTGAGGGGACCCAGTACTTC

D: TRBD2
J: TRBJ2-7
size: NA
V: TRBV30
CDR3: CAWSETSGRHYEQYF
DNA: TGTGCCTGGAGTGAAACTAGCGGGAGGCACTACGAGCAGTACTTC

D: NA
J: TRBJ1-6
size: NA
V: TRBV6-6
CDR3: CASSPPGDKTSPLHF
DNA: TGTGCCAGCAGCCCCCCCGGGGACAAGACGTCACCCCTCCACTTT

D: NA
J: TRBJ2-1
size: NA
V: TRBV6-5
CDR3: CASSRGNEQFF
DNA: TGTGCCAGCAGTAGGGGGAATGAGCAGTTCTTC

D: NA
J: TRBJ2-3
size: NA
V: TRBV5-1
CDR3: CASSLEGRGTDTQYF
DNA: TGCGCCAGCAGCTTGGAGGGCAGGGGTACAGATACGCAGTATTTT

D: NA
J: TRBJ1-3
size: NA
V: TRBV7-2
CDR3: CASSFSLSGNTIYF
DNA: TGTGCCAGCAGCTTCTCTCTCTCTGGAAACACCATATATTTT

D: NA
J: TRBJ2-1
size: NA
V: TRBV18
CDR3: CASSLGAGDNEQFF
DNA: TGTGCCAGCTCACTAGGGGCTGGAGACAATGAGCAGTTCTTC

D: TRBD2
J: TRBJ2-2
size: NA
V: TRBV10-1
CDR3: CASSESAGARTGELFF
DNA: TGCGCCAGCAGTGAGTCAGCGGGGGCGCGCACCGGGGAGCTGTTTTTT

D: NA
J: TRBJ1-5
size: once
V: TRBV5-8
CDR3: CASSSGQPVEPQHF
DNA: TGTGCCAGCAGCTCCGGACAGCCGGTGGAGCCCCAGCATTTT

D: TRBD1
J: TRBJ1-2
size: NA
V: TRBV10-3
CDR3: CAISETRTGLGGYTF
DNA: TGTGCCATCAGTGAGACCCGGACAGGGCTGGGTGGCTACACCTTC

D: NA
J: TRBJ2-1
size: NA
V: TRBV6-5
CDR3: CASSSRLVSEQFF
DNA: TGTGCCAGCAGTTCGAGACTAGTAAGTGAGCAGTTCTTC

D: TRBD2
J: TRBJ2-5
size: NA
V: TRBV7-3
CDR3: CASSRTGTSGSQETQYF
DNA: TGTGCCAGCAGCCGAACCGGTACTAGCGGGTCGCAAGAGACCCAGTACTTC

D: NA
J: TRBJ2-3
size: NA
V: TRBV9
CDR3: CASSAWGQSTDTQYF
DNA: TGTGCCAGCAGCGCTTGGGGCCAGAGCACAGATACGCAGTATTTT